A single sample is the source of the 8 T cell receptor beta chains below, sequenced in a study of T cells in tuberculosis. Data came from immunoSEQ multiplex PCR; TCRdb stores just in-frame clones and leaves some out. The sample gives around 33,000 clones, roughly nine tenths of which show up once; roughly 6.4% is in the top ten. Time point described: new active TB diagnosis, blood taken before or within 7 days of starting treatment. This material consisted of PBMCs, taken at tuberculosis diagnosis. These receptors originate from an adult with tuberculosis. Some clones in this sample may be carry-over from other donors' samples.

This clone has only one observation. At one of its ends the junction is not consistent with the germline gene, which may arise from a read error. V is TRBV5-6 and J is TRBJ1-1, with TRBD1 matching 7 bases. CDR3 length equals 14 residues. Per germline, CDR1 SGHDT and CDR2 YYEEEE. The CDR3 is CASSSGTVPPGLEF. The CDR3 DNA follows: TGTGCCAGCAGCTCCGGGACAGTCCCTCCGGGGTTGGAATTT.

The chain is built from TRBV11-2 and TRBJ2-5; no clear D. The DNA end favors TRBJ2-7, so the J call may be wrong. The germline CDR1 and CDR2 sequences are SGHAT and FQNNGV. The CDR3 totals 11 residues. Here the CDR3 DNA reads TGTGCCAGCAGCTCTCCGTACGAGCAGTACTTC. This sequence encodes CASSSPYEQYF.

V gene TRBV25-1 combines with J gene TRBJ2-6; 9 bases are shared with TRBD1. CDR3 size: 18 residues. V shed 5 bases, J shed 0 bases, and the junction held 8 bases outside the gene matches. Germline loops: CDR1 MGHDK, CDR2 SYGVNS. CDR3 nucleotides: TGTGCCAGCAGTCCACAGGGACAGGGATACTCTGGGGCCAACGTCCTGACTTTC. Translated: CASSPQGQGYSGANVLTF.

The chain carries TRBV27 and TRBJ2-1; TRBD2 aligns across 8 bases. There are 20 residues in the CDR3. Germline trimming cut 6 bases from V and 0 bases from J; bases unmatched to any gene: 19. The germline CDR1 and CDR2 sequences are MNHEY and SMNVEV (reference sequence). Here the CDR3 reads CASSPLWGAGALSSYNEQFF. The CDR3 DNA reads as TGTGCCAGCAGCCCCCTTTGGGGAGCGGGGGCCCTGAGCTCCTACAATGAGCAGTTCTTC.

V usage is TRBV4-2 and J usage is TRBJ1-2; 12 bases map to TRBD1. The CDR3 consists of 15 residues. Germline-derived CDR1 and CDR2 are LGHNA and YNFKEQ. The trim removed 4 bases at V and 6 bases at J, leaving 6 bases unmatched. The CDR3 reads CASSPGGTGGNGYTF. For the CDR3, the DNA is TGTGCCAGCAGCCCGGGAGGGACAGGGGGCAATGGCTACACCTTC.

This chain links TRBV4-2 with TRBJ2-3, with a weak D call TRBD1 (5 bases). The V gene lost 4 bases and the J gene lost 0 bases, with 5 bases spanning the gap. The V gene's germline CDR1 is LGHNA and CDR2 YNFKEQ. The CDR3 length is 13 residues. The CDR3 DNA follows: TGTGCCAGCAGCCCAGGGAGCACAGATACGCAGTATTTT. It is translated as CASSPGSTDTQYF.

CDR3 sequence: CASSLMAGIFYGYTF. The CDR3 nucleotides read TGTGCCAGCAGTTTAATGGCAGGGATTTTCTATGGCTACACCTTC. The chain carries TRBV27 and TRBJ1-2; TRBD1 might be the D (5 bases). The V gene lost 2 bases and the J gene lost 4 bases, with 14 bases spanning the gap. The CDR3 consists of 15 residues. Germline V gene sequence: CDR1 MNHEY, CDR2 SMNVEV (reference sequence).

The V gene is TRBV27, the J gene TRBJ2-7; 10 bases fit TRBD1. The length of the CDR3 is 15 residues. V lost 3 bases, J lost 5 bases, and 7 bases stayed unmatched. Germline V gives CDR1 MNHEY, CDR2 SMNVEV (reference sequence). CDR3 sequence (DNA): TGTGCCAGCAGTTTGCGAGGGGACAGGGGAAACGAGCAGTACTTC. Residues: CASSLRGDRGNEQYF.